One and the same sample provided the 10 T cell receptor beta chains below, sequenced in a study of blood T cell repertoires in COVID-19. Libraries were prepared by immunoSEQ multiplex PCR; TCRdb keeps only in-frame clonotypes and omits some of them. Among 120,000 or so clones listed, approximately 85% were seen once. What was sequenced was peripheral blood. The receptors shown here come from a woman in her sixties or seventies with acute or convalescent COVID-19.

The V gene is TRBV9, the J gene TRBJ2-2, with 7 positions matching TRBD1. Germline V gene data show CDR1 as SGDLS and CDR2 as YYNGEE. The CDR3 runs to 16 residues. Unmatched junction bases numbered 9, after V lost 4 bases and J lost 3 bases. CDR3 residues: CASSLGQAEDTGELFF. CDR3 DNA sequence: TGTGCCAGCAGCCTCGGACAGGCGGAGGACACCGGGGAGCTGTTTTTT.

This clone was observed once. The chain employs TRBV7-2 and TRBJ1-6; D remains ambiguous. Germline CDR1 and CDR2: SGHTA and FQGNSA. This CDR3 region has 17 residues. V was clipped by 1 base and J by 0 bases, with 10 bases between them. The CDR3 region is CASSLGPGSSYNSPLHF. The CDR3 DNA reads TGTGCCAGCAGCTTAGGACCAGGAAGCTCCTATAATTCACCCCTCCACTTT.

This clone came up once. The rearrangement uses TRBV6-5 and TRBJ2-5; D is perhaps TRBD2 (5 bases). Trimming cost V 11 bases and J 5 bases, with 15 bases left between them. This CDR3 is 12 amino acids long. CDR1 MNHEY and CDR2 SVGAGI come from the germline V gene. The CDR3 sequence is CASSRFPETQYF. DNA of the CDR3: TGTGCCTCTAGCAGGTTCCCGGAGACCCAGTACTTC.

This chain connects TRBV12-5 to TRBJ2-3; perhaps TRBD2 as D (6 bases). This CDR3 region has 14 residues. Germline CDR1 and CDR2: LGHNT and FRNRAP. Trimming shortened V by 5 bases and J by 2 bases, and 11 bases separated the two germline ends. CDR3 in amino acids: CASGPRRATDTQYF. DNA of the CDR3: TGTGCTAGTGGTCCCAGGAGGGCCACAGATACGCAGTATTTT. The full variable domain, its missing parts supplied by reference TRBV12-5 and TRBJ2-3, is DARVTQTPRHKVTEMGQEVTMRCQPILGHNTVFWYRQTMMQGLELLAYFRNRAPLDDSGMPKDRFSAEMPDATLATLKIQPSEPRDSAVYFCASGPRRATDTQYFGPGTRLTVL.

J is TRBJ2-3 and V is TRBV20-1; a weak D match, TRBD2 (5 bases). CDR1 is DFQATT and CDR2 is SNEGSKA in the germline V gene (reference sequence). CDR3 size: 11 residues. Trimming took 6 bases from V and 12 from J, leaving 16 bases between them. CDR3 coding DNA: TGCAGTGCCCCGAAGGACTGGATACAGTATTTT. Protein: CSAPKDWIQYF.

This clone occurred a few times. The chain combines TRBV6-4 with TRBJ2-3; 9 bases match TRBD2. Looked up from germline, CDR1 is MRHNA and CDR2 is SNTAGT. The CDR3 runs 16 residues. After removal of 4 bases from V and 0 bases from J, the junction contained 5 bases not matched to a gene. The CDR3 DNA reads as TGTGCCAGCAGTGCCTCCAGCGGGGGGAGCACAGATACGCAGTATTTT. It translates to CASSASSGGSTDTQYF.

V gene TRBV2 combines with J gene TRBJ1-1; D not certain. The CDR3 is 16 amino acids. With 0 bases removed from V and 1 base from J, the gap between germline ends came to 12 bases. CDR1 and CDR2 from the germline V gene are SNHLY and FYNNEI. CDR3 sequence: CASSEAGGLGNTEAFF. The CDR3 DNA follows: TGTGCCAGCAGTGAAGCGGGAGGTTTGGGGAACACTGAAGCTTTCTTT.

The J gene is TRBJ1-6, the V gene TRBV3-1 (or the pseudogene TRBV3-2); D is possibly TRBD1 (5 bases). Germline-derived CDR1 and CDR2 are LGHDT and YNNKEL (reference sequence). The CDR3 length is 14 residues. Between the trimmed V and J ends, which lost 0 bases and 16 bases, there was a span of 16 bases. CDR3 nucleotide sequence: TGTGCCAGCAGCCAAGACTCGTTAATGGGACTTCTCCACTTT. Amino acids: CASSQDSLMGLLHF.

This rearrangement joins TRBV5-4 to TRBJ2-2, with D possibly TRBD2 on 6 matching bases. Germline loops: CDR1 SGHNT, CDR2 YYREEE (reference sequence). The CDR3 has 15 amino acids. Trimming took off 4 bases at V and 2 bases at J, with 12 bases between the two ends. In nucleotides, the CDR3 is TGTGCCAGCAGCCCGCGGGGCCCCAACACCGGGGAGCTGTTTTTT. Its protein product is CASSPRGPNTGELFF.

A remark on this clone: One end of the junction does not line up with germline, which may come from a read error. This chain connects TRBV6-6 to TRBJ2-7; unclear D gene. CDR3 length: 13 amino acids. Germline assignment: CDR1 MNHNY and CDR2 SVGAGI (reference sequence). The CDR3 DNA sequence: TGTGCCAGCAGTTACTCGATTGGTCTTAAAGAGGACTTC. Translation: CASSYSIGLKEDF.